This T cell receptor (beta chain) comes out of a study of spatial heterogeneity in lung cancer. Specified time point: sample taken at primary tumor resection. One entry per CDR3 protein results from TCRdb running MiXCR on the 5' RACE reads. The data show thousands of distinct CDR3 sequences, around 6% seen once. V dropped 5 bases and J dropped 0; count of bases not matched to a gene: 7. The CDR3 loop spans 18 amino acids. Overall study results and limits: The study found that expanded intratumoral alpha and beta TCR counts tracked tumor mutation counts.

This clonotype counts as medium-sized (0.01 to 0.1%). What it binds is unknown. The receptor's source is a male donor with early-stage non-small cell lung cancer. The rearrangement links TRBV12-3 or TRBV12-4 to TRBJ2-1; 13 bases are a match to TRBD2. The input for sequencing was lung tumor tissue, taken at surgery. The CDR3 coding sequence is TGTGCCAGCAGTCGGACTAGCGGGGGACCTAGCTCCTACAATGAGCAGTTCTTC. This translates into CASSRTSGGPSSYNEQFF.